These T cell receptor beta chains were read from a single sample in a study of cytotoxic CD8 clonotypes in ibrutinib-treated CLL. Libraries were prepared by immunoSEQ multiplex PCR; TCRdb keeps only in-frame clonotypes and omits some of them. The sample lists some 310,000 clones; almost 80% were seen once. The starting material was PBMCs, obtained before ibrutinib treatment. These receptors all come from a human donor with chronic lymphocytic leukemia. The CDR3 runs from the conserved cysteine through the conserved F or W.

TRBV27	TRBJ1-1	CASSLSAGRNTEAFF
TRBV7-2	TRBJ1-2	CASSLEQNYGYTF
TRBV27	TRBJ2-3	CATSTGGGDTQYF
TRBV11-3	TRBJ2-1	CASSLAGLAHNEQFF
TRBV9	TRBJ2-7	CASSRIAGAHEQYF
TRBV19	TRBJ2-1	CASSIGPEAWEQFF
TRBV4-1	TRBJ2-2	CASSPSANTGELFF
TRBV28	TRBJ2-7	CASSFTTGERYEQYF
TRBV5-5	TRBJ1-5	CASSPGSGGQPQHF
TRBV27	TRBJ1-1	CASSLRGSTEAFF
TRBV5-6	TRBJ2-7	CASSTRDRLGEQYF
TRBV19	TRBJ2-3	CASSILAGFPDTQYF
TRBV9	TRBJ2-7	CASSGQGESYEQYF
TRBV4-3	TRBJ1-1	CASSQVVRFTEAFF
TRBV27	TRBJ2-1	CASSSVLKTGIGYNEQFF
TRBV5-4	TRBJ2-4	CASSVGPLGDIQYF
TRBV4-3	TRBJ2-7	CASSQGRTSGSREQYF
TRBV7-6	TRBJ2-3	CASSSGPSTQYF
TRBV18	TRBJ2-1	CASSPNGGPYNEQFF
TRBV5-1	TRBJ1-3	CASSLARGLVGNTIYF
TRBV6-6	TRBJ2-3	CASSHRGVSTDTQYF
TRBV29-1	TRBJ1-4	CSVTPRGGEKLFF
TRBV27	TRBJ2-7	CASSPGTSGSRQYF
TRBV23-1	TRBJ2-7	CASSLGTGDRYEQYF
TRBV6-5	TRBJ2-7	CASSYSGTPYEQYF
TRBV4-3	TRBJ2-7	CASSQQTSGSSYEQYF
TRBV30	TRBJ2-7	CAWRWHLAHEQYF
TRBV6-5	TRBJ2-7	CASSYSRQGAYEQYF
TRBV11-3	TRBJ2-1	CASSSRQSSYNEQFF
TRBV5-1	TRBJ2-1	CASSKSSYNEQFF
TRBV27	TRBJ1-4	CASRDGANEKLFF
TRBV9	TRBJ1-1	CASSDGFGTEAFF